Each of the 23 T cell receptor beta chains below was sequenced from the same sample in a study of control samples from healthy donors and cancer patients. Method: immunoSEQ multiplex PCR; TCRdb's copy keeps in-frame clones and lacks some. The data contain roughly 80,000 clones, roughly 84% of them singletons. The sequencing input was blood. Receptor source: a woman aged 50 to 60 in good health.

The chain carries TRBV11-2 and TRBJ2-1; D not resolved. The V end lost 4 bases, the J end lost 4 bases, and 11 bases lay between the germline ends. Germline CDR1 and CDR2: SGHAT and FQNNGV. This CDR3 is built from 14 residues. The CDR3 DNA sequence: TGTGCCAGCAGCTCATTGGCTGGTTACAATGAGCAGTTCTTC. Its translation is CASSSLAGYNEQFF.

This sequence joins TRBV7-9 and TRBJ1-2, with D possibly being TRBD1 (5 bases). Germline V gene lookup returns CDR1 SEHNR and CDR2 FQNEAQ (reference sequence). V was pared by 5 bases and J by 6 bases, with 16 bases between. The CDR3 is 14 residues long. The CDR3 is CASSLTASDNGYTF. The CDR3 nucleotides read TGTGCCAGCAGCCTGACAGCGAGCGACAATGGCTACACCTTC.

The rearrangement joins TRBV9 to TRBJ1-1; no clear D. CDR1 is SGDLS and CDR2 is YYNGEE in the germline V gene. The CDR3 covers 12 residues. V was cut by 1 base and J by 11 bases, with 12 bases left in between. The DNA of the CDR3 is TGTGCCAGCAGCGTACTGAAGCGGAGGGCTTTCTTT. Encoded protein: CASSVLKRRAFF.

This chain links TRBV5-1 with TRBJ2-2, with TRBD2 identical over 7 bases. Germline assignment: CDR1 SGHRS and CDR2 YFSETQ. Trimming removed 0 bases from V and 4 bases from J; junction bases left unmatched: 9. This CDR3 is built from 17 residues. The CDR3 protein is CASSLALARQITGELFF. The CDR3 bases are TGCGCCAGCAGCTTGGCACTAGCGAGACAGATCACCGGGGAGCTGTTTTTT. The variable domain in full, with the rest retrieved from reference TRBV5-1 and TRBJ2-2, is KAGVTQTPRYLIKTRGQQVTLSCSPISGHRSVSWYQQTPGQGLQFLFEYFSETQRNKGNFPGRFSGRQFSNSRSEMNVSTLELGDSALYLCASSLALARQITGELFFGEGSRLTVL.

The chain couples TRBV7-6 to TRBJ2-3; TRBD2 agrees at 16 bases. After removal of 3 bases from V and 0 bases from J, the junction contained 9 bases not matched to a gene. Looked up from germline, CDR1 is SGHVS and CDR2 is FNYEAQ. This CDR3 region has 20 residues. CDR3 in amino acids: CASSLGSGTSGGGSTDTQYF. The CDR3 DNA reads TGTGCCAGCAGCTTGGGCTCCGGGACTAGCGGGGGGGGGAGCACAGATACGCAGTATTTT. Looking up the rest from reference TRBV7-6 and TRBJ2-3 gives the full variable domain: GAGVSQSPRYKVTKRGQDVALRCDPISGHVSLYWYRQALGQGPEFLTYFNYEAQQDKSGLPNDRFSAERPEGSISTLTIQRTEQRDSAMYRCASSLGSGTSGGGSTDTQYFGPGTRLTVL.

J is TRBJ2-2 and V is TRBV12-3 or TRBV12-4, with D unclear. This CDR3 contains 13 residues. V lost 9 bases, J lost 3 bases, and 11 bases lay in between. The CDR3 sequence: CASIYKYTGELFF. Written as DNA, the CDR3 is TGTGCCAGTATATATAAGTACACCGGGGAGCTGTTTTTT.

With respect to this clone: The germline gene is not matched at one end of the junction; a read error may be the cause. At the DNA level, this CDR3 is encoded by other sequences in the same sample as well. In DNA form, the CDR3 reads TGTGCCAGCAGTGAAGCTGTTTGGAAGGTGGGGGAAAAACTATTTTTT. Amino acids: CASSEAVWKVGEKLFF. The chain couples TRBV6-1 to TRBJ1-4, with D perhaps matching TRBD1 (5 bases). The germline CDR1 and CDR2 sequences are MNHNS and SASEGT. This CDR3 region has 16 residues.

The chain carries TRBV5-1 and TRBJ1-6, with 9 bases that match TRBD1. The CDR3 contains 14 residues. Trimming cost V 6 bases and J 7 bases; bases outside gene matches: 5. Germline V gene data show CDR1 as SGHRS and CDR2 as YFSETQ. CDR3 in amino acids: CASTETGGNSPLHF. As DNA, the CDR3 is TGCGCCAGCACCGAAACAGGGGGCAATTCACCCCTCCACTTT.

This clone was seen a single time. V and J are TRBV5-5 and TRBJ2-2, with a possible D match to TRBD1 (6 bases). Germline loops: CDR1 SGHKS, CDR2 YYEKEE (reference sequence). Deletions cut 2 bases from V and 6 bases from J, with 14 bases between. The CDR3 is made up of 15 amino acids. Written as DNA, the CDR3 is TGTGCCAGCAGCTTTACCGCAGGGGTGTCCGGGGAGCTGTTTTTT. Translated: CASSFTAGVSGELFF.

This rearrangement joins TRBV5-1 to TRBJ2-3; TRBD1 agrees at 10 bases. The CDR3 consists of 14 residues. Germline trimming cut 4 bases from V and 6 bases from J; bases unmatched to any gene: 5. The germline gives CDR1 SGHRS, CDR2 YFSETQ. The CDR3 sequence is CASSRTGGRDTQYF. The CDR3 DNA sequence: TGCGCCAGCAGCCGGACAGGGGGTCGGGATACGCAGTATTTT.

The rearrangement uses TRBV7-8 and TRBJ2-3; D gene ambiguous. This CDR3 region has 15 residues. Germline values: CDR1 SGHVS, CDR2 FQNEAQ. Trimming pared 2 bases from V and 2 bases from J, leaving 11 bases between. The CDR3 loop is CASSLIAVDTDTQYF. The CDR3 DNA is TGTGCCAGCAGCTTAATAGCTGTTGACACAGATACGCAGTATTTT.

The rearrangement uses TRBV7-2 and TRBJ1-2; 8 bases are shared with TRBD1. The CDR3 consists of 15 residues. With V trimmed by 4 bases and J by 4 bases, 8 bases remained unmatched. The germline V gene has CDR1 SGHTA and CDR2 FQGNSA. Here the CDR3 reads CASSSQSGTGYGYTF. CDR3 DNA sequence: TGTGCCAGCAGCTCACAATCCGGGACAGGCTATGGCTACACCTTC.

The CDR3 sequence: CASSLSIGRGSEKLFF. DNA for the CDR3: TGTGCCAGCAGCTTGTCAATCGGCAGGGGAAGTGAAAAACTGTTTTTT. This sequence joins TRBV11-2 and TRBJ1-4; maybe TRBD1 (6 bases). Germline-derived CDR1 and CDR2 are SGHAT and FQNNGV. The CDR3 extends over 16 amino acids. Trimming removed 3 bases from V and 7 bases from J, with 18 bases in between.

The rearrangement links TRBV12-3 or TRBV12-4 to TRBJ1-1; maybe TRBD1 (5 bases). Trimming took 1 base from V and 8 from J, leaving 5 bases between them. The CDR3 totals 11 residues. In DNA, the CDR3 is TGTGCCAGCAGTTTAGACAGGGAAGCTTTCTTT. It translates to CASSLDREAFF.

The rearrangement joins TRBV19 to TRBJ1-5, with 10 nucleotides matching TRBD1. Trimming removed 6 bases from V and 3 bases from J; junction bases left unmatched: 5. CDR1 and CDR2 from the germline V gene are LNHDA and SQIVND (reference sequence). The CDR3 covers 15 residues. CDR3 nucleotide sequence: TGTGCCAGTAGAGAGGACAGGGGGAACAATCAGCCCCAGCATTTT. It specifies CASREDRGNNQPQHF.

The CDR3 DNA follows: TGCGCCAGCAGCTTTACAGGGGACTCTCTATTTGGCTACACCTTC. Encoded protein: CASSFTGDSLFGYTF. The chain recombines TRBV5-1 with TRBJ1-2, with TRBD1 matching 7 bases. Germline V gene data show CDR1 as SGHRS and CDR2 as YFSETQ. The ends lost 2 bases at V and 7 bases at J; junction bases unmatched: 11. The length of the CDR3 is 15 residues.

The rearrangement uses TRBV11-2 and TRBJ2-2; D tentatively reads TRBD1 or TRBD2 (5 bases each). V gave up 6 bases and J gave up 0 bases, with 11 bases separating them. CDR3 length: 15 amino acids. Germline values: CDR1 SGHAT, CDR2 FQNNGV. The CDR3 reads CASRGRITNTGELFF. CDR3 nucleotide sequence: TGTGCCAGCAGGGGACGGATTACGAACACCGGGGAGCTGTTTTTT.

The J gene is TRBJ1-5, the V gene TRBV6-5; TRBD1 agrees at 7 bases. The CDR3 is 15 residues long. With 7 bases clipped from V and 0 bases from J, the junction kept 6 bases outside the gene matches. Germline V CDR1 and CDR2: MNHEY, SVGAGI. The CDR3 sequence is CASNIDRVSNQPQHF. CDR3 nucleotide sequence: TGTGCCAGCAACATCGACAGGGTTAGCAATCAGCCCCAGCATTTT.

This chain uses TRBV11-3 with TRBJ2-2; D is unresolved. The germline V gene encodes CDR1 SGHNT and CDR2 YENEEA. V was cut by 3 bases and J by 6 bases, with 5 bases left in between. This CDR3 region has 12 residues. The chain's CDR3 is CASSFQAGELFF. As DNA, the CDR3 is TGTGCCAGCAGCTTCCAGGCCGGGGAGCTGTTTTTT. Looking up the rest from reference TRBV11-3 and TRBJ2-2 gives the full variable domain: EAGVVQSPRYKIIEKKQPVAFWCNPISGHNTLYWYLQNLGQGPELLIRYENEEAVDDSQLPKDRFSAERLKGVDSTLKIQPAELGDSAVYLCASSFQAGELFFGEGSRLTVL.

This rearrangement joins TRBV11-3 to TRBJ2-1; TRBD2 might be the D (6 bases). CDR1 is SGHNT and CDR2 is YENEEA in the germline V gene. Trimming left V 1 base short and J 9 bases short, with 10 bases between. The CDR3 spans 13 residues. CDR3 protein: CASSLGRRGEQFF. In DNA form, the CDR3 reads TGTGCCAGCAGCTTAGGCAGGCGGGGTGAGCAGTTCTTC.

This chain joins TRBV5-5 and TRBJ1-2; D unclear. CDR3 length: 14 residues. Germline lookup yields CDR1 SGHKS and CDR2 YYEKEE (reference sequence). Trimming left V 6 bases short and J 3 bases short, with 15 bases between. CDR3: CASNLMVEDYGYTF. CDR3 nucleotide sequence: TGTGCCAGCAATCTGATGGTAGAAGACTATGGCTACACCTTC.

V is TRBV12-3 or TRBV12-4 and J is TRBJ1-1; possibly TRBD1 for D (6 bases). CDR3 size: 13 residues. Deletions cut 7 bases from V and 6 bases from J, with 15 bases between. The CDR3 DNA sequence: TGTGCCAGCACCCGAACAGGGAGGGCTGAAGCTTTCTTT. This codes for CASTRTGRAEAFF.

The chain joins TRBV10-3 to TRBJ1-1, with D perhaps matching TRBD1 (6 bases). The CDR3 is 15 residues long. Trimming left V 2 bases short and J 0 bases short, with 10 bases between. Per germline, CDR1 ENHRY and CDR2 SYGVKD. The CDR3: CAISEAGALNTEAFF. The CDR3 DNA reads TGTGCCATCAGTGAGGCAGGGGCATTGAACACTGAAGCTTTCTTT.